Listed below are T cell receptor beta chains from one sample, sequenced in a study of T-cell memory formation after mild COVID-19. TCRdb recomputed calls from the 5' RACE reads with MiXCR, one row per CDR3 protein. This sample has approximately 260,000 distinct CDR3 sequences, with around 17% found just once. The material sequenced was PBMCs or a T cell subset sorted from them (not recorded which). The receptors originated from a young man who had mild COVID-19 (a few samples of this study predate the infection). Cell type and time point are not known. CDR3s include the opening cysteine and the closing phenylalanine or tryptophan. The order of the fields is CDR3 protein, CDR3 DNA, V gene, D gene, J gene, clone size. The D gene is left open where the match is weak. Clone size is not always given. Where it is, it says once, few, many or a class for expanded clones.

cdr3_aa: CASSEGATYGYTF; cdr3_nt: TGTGCCAGCTCTGAGGGGGCTACCTATGGCTACACCTTC; v_call: TRBV18; d_call: TRBD1; j_call: TRBJ1-2; clone_size: .
cdr3_aa: CASSPGQGPVDTQYF; cdr3_nt: TGCGCCAGCAGCCCAGGACAAGGGCCAGTAGATACGCAGTATTTT; v_call: TRBV5-1; d_call: .; j_call: TRBJ2-3; clone_size: .
cdr3_aa: CSAPAPDRGHTGANVLTF; cdr3_nt: TGCAGTGCTCCAGCGCCAGACAGGGGTCATACTGGGGCCAACGTCCTGACTTTC; v_call: TRBV20-1; d_call: TRBD1; j_call: TRBJ2-6; clone_size: .
cdr3_aa: CASSQEARPSTDTQYF; cdr3_nt: TGCGCCAGCAGCCAAGAGGCCAGGCCTAGCACAGATACGCAGTATTTT; v_call: TRBV4-1; d_call: .; j_call: TRBJ2-3; clone_size: many
cdr3_aa: CASSTPRIETQYF; cdr3_nt: TGTGCCAGCAGCACCCCCCGGATAGAGACCCAGTACTTC; v_call: TRBV7-8; d_call: .; j_call: TRBJ2-5; clone_size: few
cdr3_aa: CASSLEVHYEQYF; cdr3_nt: TGCGCCAGCAGCTTGGAGGTTCACTACGAGCAGTACTTC; v_call: TRBV5-1; d_call: .; j_call: TRBJ2-7; clone_size: .
cdr3_aa: CASAMTGATGELFF; cdr3_nt: TGTGCCAGCGCCATGACAGGGGCCACCGGGGAGCTGTTTTTT; v_call: TRBV5-6; d_call: TRBD1; j_call: TRBJ2-2; clone_size: few
cdr3_aa: CASSATARGGSPLHF; cdr3_nt: TGTGCCAGCAGTGCCACCGCCAGGGGGGGGTCACCCCTCCACTTT; v_call: TRBV28; d_call: TRBD1; j_call: TRBJ1-6; clone_size: few
cdr3_aa: CASSYSPTDTQYF; cdr3_nt: TGTGCCAGCAGCTATTCGCCCACAGATACGCAGTATTTT; v_call: TRBV7-2; d_call: .; j_call: TRBJ2-3; clone_size: .
cdr3_aa: CASSQDALAGVLLAKNIQYF; cdr3_nt: TGCGCCAGCAGCCAAGACGCGCTAGCGGGGGTGCTGTTAGCCAAAAACATTCAGTACTTC; v_call: TRBV4-3; d_call: TRBD2; j_call: TRBJ2-4; clone_size: .
cdr3_aa: CASSPGQGYYGYTF; cdr3_nt: TGCGCCAGCAGCCCCGGACAGGGGTACTATGGCTACACCTTC; v_call: TRBV5-1; d_call: TRBD1; j_call: TRBJ1-2; clone_size: .
cdr3_aa: CASSLAGFSYEQYF; cdr3_nt: TGTGCCAGCAGCTTAGCGGGGTTTTCCTACGAGCAGTACTTC; v_call: TRBV7-2; d_call: .; j_call: TRBJ2-7; clone_size: .
cdr3_aa: CASSSGQGAKEQYF; cdr3_nt: TGTGCCAGCAGCTCCGGACAGGGGGCAAAGGAGCAGTACTTC; v_call: TRBV9; d_call: TRBD1; j_call: TRBJ2-7; clone_size: few
cdr3_aa: CASSRTLLEDPEKLFF; cdr3_nt: TGCGCCAGCAGTCGGACCCTTCTCGAGGATCCTGAAAAACTGTTTTTT; v_call: TRBV5-1; d_call: .; j_call: TRBJ1-4; clone_size: few
cdr3_aa: CSAVGLAGGVAKNIQYF; cdr3_nt: TGCAGTGCCGTGGGACTAGCGGGGGGAGTAGCCAAAAACATTCAGTACTTC; v_call: TRBV20-1; d_call: TRBD2; j_call: TRBJ2-4; clone_size: .
cdr3_aa: CSATAGLAGPNTGELFF; cdr3_nt: TGCAGTGCCACGGCCGGACTAGCGGGGCCGAACACCGGGGAGCTGTTTTTT; v_call: TRBV20-1; d_call: TRBD2; j_call: TRBJ2-2; clone_size: few
cdr3_aa: CSALGLAGGQYQETQYF; cdr3_nt: TGCAGTGCTCTGGGACTAGCGGGGGGGCAGTACCAAGAGACCCAGTACTTC; v_call: TRBV20-1; d_call: TRBD2; j_call: TRBJ2-5; clone_size: .
cdr3_aa: CASSVRGGGHPKSSYNEQFF; cdr3_nt: TGTGCCAGCAGCGTCCGGGGCGGGGGACATCCAAAGAGCTCCTACAATGAGCAGTTCTTC; v_call: TRBV9; d_call: .; j_call: TRBJ2-1; clone_size: .
cdr3_aa: CASNPGQGKADTQYF; cdr3_nt: TGTGCCAGTAACCCGGGACAGGGGAAAGCAGATACGCAGTATTTT; v_call: TRBV6-2/TRBV6-3; d_call: TRBD1; j_call: TRBJ2-3; clone_size: .
cdr3_aa: CASSLAAAGVGYEQYF; cdr3_nt: TGTGCCAGCAGCTTAGCTGCAGCGGGGGTTGGGTACGAGCAGTACTTC; v_call: TRBV11-2; d_call: TRBD2; j_call: TRBJ2-7; clone_size: few
cdr3_aa: CASSSRGGPLYGYTF; cdr3_nt: TGTGCCAGCAGCTCCCGTGGGGGCCCTCTCTATGGCTACACCTTC; v_call: TRBV7-9; d_call: .; j_call: TRBJ1-2; clone_size: many
cdr3_aa: CSAPPWGQGVDTQYF; cdr3_nt: TGCAGTGCCCCCCCTTGGGGACAGGGGGTAGATACGCAGTATTTT; v_call: TRBV20-1; d_call: TRBD1; j_call: TRBJ2-3; clone_size: .
cdr3_aa: CASSEQNYGYTF; cdr3_nt: TGTGCCAGCAGTGAACAAAACTATGGCTACACCTTC; v_call: TRBV25-1; d_call: .; j_call: TRBJ1-2; clone_size: .
cdr3_aa: CSARGPVSSEQYF; cdr3_nt: TGCAGTGCCCGAGGGCCAGTTTCAAGCGAGCAGTACTTC; v_call: TRBV20-1; d_call: .; j_call: TRBJ2-7; clone_size: .
cdr3_aa: CASSFAGVDTQYF; cdr3_nt: TGTGCCAGCAGCTTTGCGGGGGTGGATACGCAGTATTTT; v_call: TRBV7-2; d_call: TRBD2; j_call: TRBJ2-3; clone_size: many
cdr3_aa: CASRQGSVYGYTF; cdr3_nt: TGTGCCAGCCGACAGGGATCTGTCTATGGCTACACCTTC; v_call: TRBV7-9; d_call: TRBD1; j_call: TRBJ1-2; clone_size: .
cdr3_aa: CASSLAHRGGPGGDTQYF; cdr3_nt: TGTGCCAGCAGCTTAGCGCATCGGGGGGGACCCGGTGGCGATACGCAGTATTTT; v_call: TRBV7-2; d_call: TRBD2; j_call: TRBJ2-3; clone_size: .
cdr3_aa: CASSSNDYYEQYF; cdr3_nt: TGTGCCAGCAGCTCAAATGACTACTACGAGCAGTACTTC; v_call: TRBV7-8; d_call: .; j_call: TRBJ2-7; clone_size: many
cdr3_aa: CSARDLRGGHHEQYF; cdr3_nt: TGCAGTGCTAGAGATCTCAGGGGCGGTCACCACGAGCAGTACTTC; v_call: TRBV20-1; d_call: .; j_call: TRBJ2-7; clone_size: .